This T cell receptor (beta chain) was obtained from a study of T cell repertoires in ileal Crohn's disease. Whole-study results and caveats: Sorted CD8 T cells held more high-frequency clones than CD4. Clonality above 26.8% at surgery always came with endoscopic recurrence.

This table comes from immunoSEQ multiplex PCR, and its TCRdb copy is limited to in-frame clones, with some not included. The repertoire holds some 14,000 clones, with under 80% as singletons. There are 15 residues in the CDR3. The germline gives CDR1 MNHEY, CDR2 SVGAGI. V lost 2 bases, J lost 1 base, and 9 bases lay in between. Details on this clone: Its antigen is as yet unknown.

Source material: ileal tissue. J is TRBJ1-3 and V is TRBV6-5; tentatively, D is TRBD1 (5 bases). This TCR was sampled from an adult with Crohn's disease. The CDR3 DNA reads as TGTGCCAGCAGTTACCGGCAGGGTTCTGGAAACACCATATATTTT. This gives the protein CASSYRQGSGNTIYF.